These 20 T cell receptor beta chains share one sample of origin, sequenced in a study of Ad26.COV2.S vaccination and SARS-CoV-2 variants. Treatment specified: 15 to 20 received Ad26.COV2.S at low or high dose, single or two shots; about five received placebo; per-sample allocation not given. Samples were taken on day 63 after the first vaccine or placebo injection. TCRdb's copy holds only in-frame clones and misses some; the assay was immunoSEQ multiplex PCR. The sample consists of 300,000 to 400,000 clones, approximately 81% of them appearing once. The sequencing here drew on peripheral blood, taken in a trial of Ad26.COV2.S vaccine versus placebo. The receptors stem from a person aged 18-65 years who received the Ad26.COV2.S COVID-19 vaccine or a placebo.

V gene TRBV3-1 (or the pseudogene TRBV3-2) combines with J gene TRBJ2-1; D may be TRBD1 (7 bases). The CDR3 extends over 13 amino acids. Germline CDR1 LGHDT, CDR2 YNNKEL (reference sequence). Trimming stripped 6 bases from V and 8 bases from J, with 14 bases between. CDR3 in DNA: TGTGCCAGCAGTCTCAGGGGGGCCGATGAGCAGTTCTTC. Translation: CASSLRGADEQFF.

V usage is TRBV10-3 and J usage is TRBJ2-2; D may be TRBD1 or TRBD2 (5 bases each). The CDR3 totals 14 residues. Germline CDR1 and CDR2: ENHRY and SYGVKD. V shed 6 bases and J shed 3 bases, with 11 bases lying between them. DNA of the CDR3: TGTGCCATCAGGCCGGGACGGGACACCGGGGAGCTGTTTTTT. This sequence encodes CAIRPGRDTGELFF.

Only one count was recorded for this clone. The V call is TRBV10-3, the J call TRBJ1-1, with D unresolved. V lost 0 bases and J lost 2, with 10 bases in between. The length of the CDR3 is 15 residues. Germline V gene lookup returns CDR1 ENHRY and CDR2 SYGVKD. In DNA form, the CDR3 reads TGTGCCATCAGTGAGTCCCCGACACCAAACACTGAAGCTTTCTTT. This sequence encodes CAISESPTPNTEAFF.

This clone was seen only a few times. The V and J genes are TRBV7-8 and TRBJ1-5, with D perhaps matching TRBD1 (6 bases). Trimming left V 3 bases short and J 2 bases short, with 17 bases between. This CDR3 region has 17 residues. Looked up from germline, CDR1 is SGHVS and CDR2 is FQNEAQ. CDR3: CASSLGGRAFGNQPQHF. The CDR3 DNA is TGTGCCAGCAGCTTGGGGGGCAGGGCCTTTGGCAATCAGCCCCAGCATTTT.

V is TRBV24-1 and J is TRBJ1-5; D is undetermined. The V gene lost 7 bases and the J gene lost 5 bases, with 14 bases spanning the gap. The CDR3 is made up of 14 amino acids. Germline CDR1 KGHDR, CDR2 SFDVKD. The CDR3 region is CATSTGTGDQPQHF. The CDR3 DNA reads TGTGCCACCAGCACCGGCACTGGAGATCAGCCCCAGCATTTT.

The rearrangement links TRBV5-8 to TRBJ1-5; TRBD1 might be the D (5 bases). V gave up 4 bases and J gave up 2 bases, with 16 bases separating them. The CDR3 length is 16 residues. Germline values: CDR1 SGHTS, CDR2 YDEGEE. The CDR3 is CASSPGGVKGNQPQHF. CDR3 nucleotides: TGTGCCAGCAGCCCGGGGGGGGTTAAGGGCAATCAGCCCCAGCATTTT. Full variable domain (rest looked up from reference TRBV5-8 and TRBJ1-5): EAGVTQSPTHLIKTRGQQATLRCSPISGHTSVYWYQQALGLGLQFLLWYDEGEERNRGNFPPRFSGRQFPNYSSELNVNALELEDSALYLCASSPGGVKGNQPQHFGDGTRLSIL.

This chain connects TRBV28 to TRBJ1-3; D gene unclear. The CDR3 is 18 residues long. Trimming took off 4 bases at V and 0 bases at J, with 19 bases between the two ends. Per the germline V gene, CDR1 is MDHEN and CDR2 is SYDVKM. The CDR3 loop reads CASSSELRRVSSGNTIYF. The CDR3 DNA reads TGTGCCAGCAGTTCCGAATTACGGCGCGTGAGCTCTGGAAACACCATATATTTT.

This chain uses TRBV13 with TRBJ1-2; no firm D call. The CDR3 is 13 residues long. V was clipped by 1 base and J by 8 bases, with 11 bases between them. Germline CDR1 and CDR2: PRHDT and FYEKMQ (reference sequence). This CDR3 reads CASSLDPLGGYTF. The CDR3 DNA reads TGTGCCAGCAGCTTAGATCCCTTAGGGGGCTACACCTTC.

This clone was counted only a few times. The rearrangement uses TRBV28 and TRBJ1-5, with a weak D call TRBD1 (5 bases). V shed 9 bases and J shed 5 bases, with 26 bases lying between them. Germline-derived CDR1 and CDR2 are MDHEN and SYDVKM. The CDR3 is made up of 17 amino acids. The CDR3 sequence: CASQRRRGASGHQPQHF. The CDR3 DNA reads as TGTGCCAGTCAGAGAAGAAGGGGCGCAAGCGGACATCAGCCCCAGCATTTT.

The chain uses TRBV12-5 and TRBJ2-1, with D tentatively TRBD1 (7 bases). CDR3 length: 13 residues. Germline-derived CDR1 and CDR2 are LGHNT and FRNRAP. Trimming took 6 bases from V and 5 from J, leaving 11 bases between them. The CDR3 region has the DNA TGTGCTAGTGGGCGGGACAGTAACAATGAGCAGTTCTTC. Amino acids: CASGRDSNNEQFF.

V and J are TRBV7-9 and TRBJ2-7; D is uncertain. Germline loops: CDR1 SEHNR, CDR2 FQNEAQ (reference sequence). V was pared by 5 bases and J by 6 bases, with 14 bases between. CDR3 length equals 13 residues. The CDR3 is CASSLRDPLEQYF. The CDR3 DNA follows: TGTGCCAGCAGCCTCAGAGATCCGCTCGAGCAGTACTTC.

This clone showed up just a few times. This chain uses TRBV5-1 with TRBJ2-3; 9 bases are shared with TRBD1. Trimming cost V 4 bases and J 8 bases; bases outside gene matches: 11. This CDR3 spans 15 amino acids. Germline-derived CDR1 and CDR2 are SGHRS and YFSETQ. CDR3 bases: TGCGCCAGCAGCGTGACCGGGACAGGGTTCGGTACGCAGTATTTT. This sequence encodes CASSVTGTGFGTQYF.

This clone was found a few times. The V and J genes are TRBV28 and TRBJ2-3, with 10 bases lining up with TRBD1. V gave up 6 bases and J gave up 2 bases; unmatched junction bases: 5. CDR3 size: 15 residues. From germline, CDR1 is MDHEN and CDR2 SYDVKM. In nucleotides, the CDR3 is TGTGCCAGCAGCTCCGGGACAGGGGACACAGATACGCAGTATTTT. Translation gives CASSSGTGDTDTQYF.

The CDR3 bases are TGTGCCAGCGGACAGGGACTCGCGTCCAAAAACATTCAGTACTTC. Protein sequence: CASGQGLASKNIQYF. This sequence joins TRBV21-1 and TRBJ2-4; the table's D call TRBD1 went unverified against the DNA. TRBV21-1 is termed a pseudogene. This CDR3 has 15 amino acids.

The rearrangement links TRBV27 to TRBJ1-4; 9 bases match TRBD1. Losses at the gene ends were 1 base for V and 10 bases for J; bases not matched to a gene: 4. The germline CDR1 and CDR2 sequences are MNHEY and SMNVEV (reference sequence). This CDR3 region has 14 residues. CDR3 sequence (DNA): TGTGCCAGCAGTTTATTGGGACAGGGTGTAAAACTGTTTTTT. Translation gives CASSLLGQGVKLFF. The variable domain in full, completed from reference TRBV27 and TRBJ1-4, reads EAQVTQNPRYLITVTGKKLTVTCSQNMNHEYMSWYRQDPGLGLRQIYYSMNVEVTDKGDVPEGYKVSRKEKRNFPLILESPSPNQTSLYFCASSLLGQGVKLFFGSGTQLSVL.

The CDR3 bases are TGTGCCAGCAGTGAGACCCTTACAGGGGGGGGAGAGACCCAGTACTTC. This codes for CASSETLTGGGETQYF. This rearrangement joins TRBV2 to TRBJ2-5; tentatively, D is TRBD1 (8 bases). Germline V CDR1 and CDR2: SNHLY, FYNNEI. The CDR3 extends over 16 amino acids. The V end lost 3 bases, the J end lost 4 bases, and 18 bases lay between the germline ends.

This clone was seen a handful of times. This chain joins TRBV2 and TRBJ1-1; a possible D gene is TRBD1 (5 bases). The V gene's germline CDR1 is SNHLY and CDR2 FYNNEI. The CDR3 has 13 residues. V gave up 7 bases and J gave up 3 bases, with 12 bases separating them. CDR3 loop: CASKSDSYTEAFF. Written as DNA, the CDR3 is TGTGCCAGCAAATCCGACAGCTACACTGAAGCTTTCTTT.

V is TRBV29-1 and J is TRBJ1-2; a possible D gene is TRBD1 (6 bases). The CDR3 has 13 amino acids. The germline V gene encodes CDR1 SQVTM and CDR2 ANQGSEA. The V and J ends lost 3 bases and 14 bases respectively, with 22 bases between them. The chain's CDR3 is CSVEGAGSGGYTF. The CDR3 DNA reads TGCAGCGTTGAGGGGGCAGGGTCCGGTGGTTATACCTTC.

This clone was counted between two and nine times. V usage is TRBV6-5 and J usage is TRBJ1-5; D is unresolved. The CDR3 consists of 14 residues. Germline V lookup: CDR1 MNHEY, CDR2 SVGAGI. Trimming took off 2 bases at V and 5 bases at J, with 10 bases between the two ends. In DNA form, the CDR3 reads TGTGCCAGCAGTTACGGAAGAAACTATCAGCCCCAGCATTTT. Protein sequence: CASSYGRNYQPQHF.

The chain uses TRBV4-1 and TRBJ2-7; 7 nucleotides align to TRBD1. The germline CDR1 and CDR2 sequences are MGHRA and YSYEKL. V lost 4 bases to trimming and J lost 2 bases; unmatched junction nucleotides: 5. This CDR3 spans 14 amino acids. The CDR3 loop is CASSLGQATYEQYF. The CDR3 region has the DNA TGCGCCAGCAGCCTCGGACAGGCCACCTACGAGCAGTACTTC.